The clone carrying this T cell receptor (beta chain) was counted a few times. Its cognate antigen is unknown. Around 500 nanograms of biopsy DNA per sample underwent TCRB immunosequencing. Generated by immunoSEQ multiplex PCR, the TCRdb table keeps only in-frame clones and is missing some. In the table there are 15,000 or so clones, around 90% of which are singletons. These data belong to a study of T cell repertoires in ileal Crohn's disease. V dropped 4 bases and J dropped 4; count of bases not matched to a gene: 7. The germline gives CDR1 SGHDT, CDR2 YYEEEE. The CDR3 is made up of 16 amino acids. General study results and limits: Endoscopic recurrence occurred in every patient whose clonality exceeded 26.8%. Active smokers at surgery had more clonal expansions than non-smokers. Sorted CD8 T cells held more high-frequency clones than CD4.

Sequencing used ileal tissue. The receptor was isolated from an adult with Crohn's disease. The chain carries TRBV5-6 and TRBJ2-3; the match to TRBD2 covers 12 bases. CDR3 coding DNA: TGTGCCAGCAGCCCGACTAGCGGGGGCTGGGCAGATACGCAGTATTTT. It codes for CASSPTSGGWADTQYF.